The 28 T cell receptor beta chains below come from one sample, sequenced in a study of blood T cell repertoires in COVID-19. Using immunoSEQ multiplex PCR, the repertoire was profiled, and TCRdb retains in-frame clones only, with some absent. The table records about 140,000 clones, 60% to 80% of them present only once. Sequencing was done on a sample of PBMCs or T cells enriched from blood (not recorded which). The source is a woman between 50 and 59 years old who had recovered from COVID-19.

The chain uses TRBV10-3 and TRBJ1-2, with 11 positions matching TRBD1. The CDR3 is 15 residues long. Germline V gene sequence: CDR1 ENHRY, CDR2 SYGVKD. Trimming cost V 5 bases and J 8 bases; bases outside gene matches: 10. CDR3 sequence reads: CAISIYTGTGGGYTF. The DNA of the CDR3 is TGTGCCATCAGTATCTATACCGGGACAGGGGGAGGCTACACCTTC.

This rearrangement joins TRBV10-3 to TRBJ2-2; maybe TRBD1 (5 bases). Germline V gene data show CDR1 as ENHRY and CDR2 as SYGVKD. The CDR3 has 12 residues. Trimming removed 8 bases at V and 1 base at J, with 5 bases between. CDR3 sequence (DNA): TGTGCCATCCAGGGGAACACCGGGGAGCTGTTTTTT. Encoded protein: CAIQGNTGELFF.

The chain recombines TRBV29-1 with TRBJ2-1; 8 positions agree with TRBD2. The CDR3 is made up of 13 amino acids. In germline, CDR1 is SQVTM, CDR2 ANQGSEA. CDR3 nucleotide sequence: TGCAGTGCCGGGGGGGGAGTGGCCTATGAGCAGTTCTTC. Residues: CSAGGGVAYEQFF.

This clone showed up just once. V gene TRBV24-1 combines with J gene TRBJ2-3; 15 positions match TRBD2. V shed 4 bases, J shed 5 bases, and the junction held 6 bases outside the gene matches. Germline CDR1 is KGHDR and CDR2 is SFDVKD. The CDR3 spans 17 residues. CDR3 amino acids: CATSDPGLAGGLDTQYF. The CDR3 coding sequence is TGTGCCACCAGTGACCCGGGACTAGCGGGAGGTTTAGATACGCAGTATTTT.

V and J are TRBV30 and TRBJ1-2, with 10 bases identical to TRBD1. V lost 5 bases and J lost 6; bases outside the gene matches: 15. Germline CDR1 and CDR2: GTSNPN and SVGIG (reference sequence). CDR3 length equals 16 residues. CDR3 bases: TGTGCCTGGGGAGGGACAGGGGCAAACGAACTGGATGGCTACACCTTC. Translated: CAWGGTGANELDGYTF.

This clone was observed a few times. The chain employs TRBV2 and TRBJ2-4; tentative D call: TRBD1 (6 bases). Germline lookup yields CDR1 SNHLY and CDR2 FYNNEI. The CDR3 totals 17 residues. Trimming left V 6 bases short and J 6 bases short, with 24 bases between. The CDR3 nucleotides read TGTGCCAGCAGCCTGAAACCCCCAGGGGACATCACAAACATTCAGTACTTC. Translated: CASSLKPPGDITNIQYF.

There are many counts of this clone. The J gene is TRBJ1-6, the V gene TRBV30; 9 bases are shared with TRBD1. Unmatched junction bases numbered 12, after V lost 8 bases and J lost 13 bases. The CDR3 loop spans 13 amino acids. The germline gives CDR1 GTSNPN, CDR2 SVGIG (reference sequence). The CDR3 DNA reads as TGTGCCGGAGCCGGGACAGGGTTCGGTCCCCTCCACTTT. Translating gives CAGAGTGFGPLHF.

V usage is TRBV7-2 and J usage is TRBJ1-1; D not certain. The CDR3 length is 14 residues. With 2 bases removed from V and 5 bases from J, the gap between germline ends came to 12 bases. CDR1 and CDR2 from the germline V gene are SGHTA and FQGNSA. In DNA, the CDR3 is TGTGCCAGCAGCTTATACAATCAGAAGACTGAAGCTTTCTTT. Protein: CASSLYNQKTEAFF.

V gene TRBV7-9 combines with J gene TRBJ2-5, with a weak D call TRBD2 (6 bases). CDR1 is SEHNR and CDR2 is FQNEAQ in the germline V gene (reference sequence). CDR3 length: 19 residues. V lost 2 bases, J lost 4 bases, and 26 bases lay in between. In DNA, the CDR3 is TGTGCCAGCAGCTTACGGGGCAGCGGGCTTGCGATCCGGGGAGAGACCCAGTACTTC. This sequence encodes CASSLRGSGLAIRGETQYF.

This clone was counted a few times. V gene TRBV5-1 combines with J gene TRBJ2-2; 10 nucleotides match TRBD2. Germline values: CDR1 SGHRS, CDR2 YFSETQ. Unmatched junction bases numbered 4, after V lost 1 base and J lost 4 bases. The CDR3 is 16 residues long. The CDR3 here is CASSLRGLATTGELFF. CDR3 bases: TGCGCCAGCAGCTTGCGGGGACTAGCGACCACCGGGGAGCTGTTTTTT.

This CDR3 is CAWGTGEQQPQHF. The DNA for the CDR3 is TGTGCCTGGGGGACAGGGGAGCAACAGCCCCAGCATTTT. The J gene is TRBJ1-5, the V gene TRBV30; 10 bases map to TRBD1. The CDR3 is made up of 13 amino acids. Germline loops: CDR1 GTSNPN, CDR2 SVGIG (reference sequence). V was pared by 5 bases and J by 7 bases, with 5 bases of the junction left unmatched.

The rearrangement uses TRBV18 and TRBJ1-1; no firm D call. The V gene lost 8 bases and the J gene lost 2 bases, with 12 bases spanning the gap. This CDR3 comprises 13 residues. CDR1 KGHSH and CDR2 LQKENI come from the germline V gene. This CDR3 reads CASLSRVNTEAFF. For the CDR3, the DNA is TGTGCCAGCCTTTCACGGGTTAACACTGAAGCTTTCTTT.

This rearrangement joins TRBV27 to TRBJ1-2; D is possibly TRBD1 (5 bases). V shed 5 bases and J shed 0 bases, with 13 bases lying between them. Germline V gene sequence: CDR1 MNHEY, CDR2 SMNVEV (reference sequence). The CDR3 covers 15 residues. CDR3 sequence reads: CASSEQAGANYGYTF. The CDR3 nucleotides read TGTGCCAGCAGTGAACAGGCTGGGGCTAACTATGGCTACACCTTC.

This clone was observed a handful of times. The chain links TRBV2 to TRBJ1-5; D call uncertain. Trimming removed 2 bases from V and 1 base from J, with 15 bases in between. Germline V gene sequence: CDR1 SNHLY, CDR2 FYNNEI. The CDR3 contains 17 residues. This CDR3 reads CASSEMVRTWSNQPQHF. The CDR3 DNA reads as TGTGCCAGCAGTGAAATGGTCAGAACGTGGAGCAATCAGCCCCAGCATTTT.

The V call is TRBV19, the J call TRBJ1-2; D possibly corresponds to TRBD1 (6 bases). Trimming left V 5 bases short and J 4 bases short, with 20 bases between. The CDR3 extends over 16 amino acids. CDR1 and CDR2 from the germline V gene are LNHDA and SQIVND (reference sequence). CDR3 region: CASSQLSTGAGYGYTF. CDR3 DNA sequence: TGTGCCAGTAGTCAACTCTCGACAGGTGCCGGCTATGGCTACACCTTC.

The chain is built from TRBV24-1 and TRBJ1-2, with D perhaps TRBD1 (6 bases). The length of the CDR3 is 14 residues. CDR1 and CDR2 from the germline V gene are KGHDR and SFDVKD. Between the trimmed V and J ends, which lost 4 bases and 4 bases, there was a span of 12 bases. CDR3 nucleotide sequence: TGTGCCACCAGTGACTCCGGGACAAGCTATGGCTACACCTTC. It specifies CATSDSGTSYGYTF.

CDR3 DNA sequence: TGTGCCAGCAGCTTCGGGACTAGCGGGGGCACAGATACGCAGTATTTT. This gives the protein CASSFGTSGGTDTQYF. The V gene is TRBV11-2, the J gene TRBJ2-3; 13 nucleotides agree with TRBD2. The CDR3 is made up of 16 amino acids. V dropped 3 bases and J dropped 1; count of bases not matched to a gene: 1. The germline gives CDR1 SGHAT, CDR2 FQNNGV.

The V gene is TRBV7-2, the J gene TRBJ1-6; no clear D gene. The length of the CDR3 is 13 residues. The V gene lost 8 bases and the J gene lost 7 bases, with 12 bases spanning the gap. Germline CDR1 and CDR2: SGHTA and FQGNSA. Here the CDR3 DNA reads TGTGCCAGCGGGGAGGGAAGGAATTCACCCCTCCACTTT. It yields the protein CASGEGRNSPLHF.

The V call is TRBV29-1, the J call TRBJ2-1; D is unresolved. Germline V gives CDR1 SQVTM, CDR2 ANQGSEA. This CDR3 contains 16 residues. Trimming took 7 bases from V and 6 from J, leaving 25 bases between them. The CDR3 sequence: CSGLDQAYVPSNEQFF. The CDR3 DNA is TGCAGCGGTCTGGATCAAGCGTATGTCCCTTCCAATGAGCAGTTCTTC.

Only one count was recorded for this clone. V usage is TRBV7-8 and J usage is TRBJ1-1; no definite D call. The germline CDR1 and CDR2 sequences are SGHVS and FQNEAQ. Trimming pared 3 bases from V and 10 bases from J, leaving 9 bases between. The CDR3 consists of 11 residues. CDR3 sequence (DNA): TGTGCCAGCAGCTTGGGAGGAAGAGCTTTCTTT. This sequence encodes CASSLGGRAFF.

This clone appeared many times. The chain is built from TRBV18 and TRBJ2-3, with TRBD2 matching over 7 bases. The length of the CDR3 is 14 residues. Germline CDR1 is KGHSH and CDR2 is LQKENI. J was trimmed by 0 bases and V by 3 bases; bases with no gene match: 0. The CDR3 nucleotides are TGTGCCAGCTCACCGGGGGGGAGCACAGATACGCAGTATTTT. This gives the protein CASSPGGSTDTQYF.

The chain carries TRBV3-1 (or the pseudogene TRBV3-2) and TRBJ1-5; TRBD1 aligns across 8 bases. Germline lookup yields CDR1 LGHDT and CDR2 YNNKEL (reference sequence). Trimming at V came to 0 bases and at J to 5 bases, leaving 0 bases not matched to a gene. The CDR3 sequence is 14 residues long. CDR3 DNA: TGTGCCAGCAGCCAAGAGACAGGGGATCAGCCCCAGCATTTT. It is translated as CASSQETGDQPQHF.

This clone was observed a handful of times. The genes are TRBV20-1 and TRBJ1-4, with no clear D. The CDR3 spans 11 residues. CDR1 DFQATT and CDR2 SNEGSKA come from the germline V gene (reference sequence). The CDR3 is CVGRGNGALFF. The CDR3 DNA sequence: TGCGTAGGGAGAGGGAATGGTGCACTGTTTTTT.

This chain uses TRBV6-5 with TRBJ1-1; TRBD1 might be the D (5 bases). Between the trimmed V and J ends, which lost 5 bases and 0 bases, there was a span of 7 bases. Germline V gives CDR1 MNHEY, CDR2 SVGAGI. This CDR3 comprises 13 residues. The CDR3 region is CASSRQMNTEAFF. The CDR3 bases are TGTGCCAGCAGTCGACAGATGAACACTGAAGCTTTCTTT.

V gene TRBV3-1 (or the pseudogene TRBV3-2) combines with J gene TRBJ2-7; 10 bases map to TRBD2. Germline assignment: CDR1 LGHDT and CDR2 YNNKEL (reference sequence). The V gene end was trimmed by 1 base and the J gene end by 6 bases; junction bases not matched to a gene: 9. This CDR3 spans 16 amino acids. The CDR3 protein is CASSQGPGLATLEQYF. CDR3 DNA: TGTGCCAGCAGCCAAGGGCCGGGACTAGCGACCCTCGAGCAGTACTTC.

Many counts were recorded for this clone. V gene TRBV6-5 combines with J gene TRBJ2-1; D is possibly TRBD2 (6 bases). Germline assignment: CDR1 MNHEY and CDR2 SVGAGI. The germline V and J ends were trimmed by 2 bases and 5 bases, with 7 bases remaining between them. There are 13 residues in the CDR3. The CDR3 DNA sequence: TGTGCCAGCAGTTACGGACTAAACAATGAGCAGTTCTTC. Its protein is CASSYGLNNEQFF.

The CDR3 loop reads CASSIGGLGAHEQYF. As DNA, the CDR3 is TGTGCCAGTAGTATAGGAGGCCTGGGGGCCCACGAGCAGTACTTC. The V call is TRBV19, the J call TRBJ2-7, with a tentative D call TRBD1 (6 bases). The V and J ends lost 1 base and 5 bases respectively, with 15 bases between them. CDR3 length equals 15 residues. CDR1 is LNHDA, CDR2 SQIVND, per germline (reference sequence).

The chain employs TRBV2 and TRBJ2-5, with no clear D. Looked up from germline, CDR1 is SNHLY and CDR2 is FYNNEI. The CDR3 has 13 residues. Trimming stripped 1 base from V and 5 bases from J, with 8 bases between. The CDR3 bases are TGTGCCAGCAGTGAAGAGAGATGGGAGACCCAGTACTTC. Its translation is CASSEERWETQYF.